This TCR beta chain comes out of a study of blood T cells in healthy people across ages. About the research overall: There was about one barcoded beta molecule captured by template switching per two T cells.

For every donor, a draw yielded roughly 10 milliliters of peripheral blood. The authors ran a second PCR of about 6 to 11 cycles using a sample-barcoded 5' primer and a J-beta primer mix. TCRdb re-called the 5' RACE reads with MiXCR, one entry per CDR3 protein. Of 800,000 to 950,000 distinct CDR3 sequences in the sample, around 46% were seen once. This clonotype was picked up one time. Its target is not known. The junction departs from germline at one end; a sequencing error may be responsible. The length of the CDR3 is 17 residues. Germline V gives CDR1 DFQATT, CDR2 SNEGSKA (reference sequence). Study observations and caveats: The diversity estimates, figures obtained from one million T cells, were considered underestimates. Observed TCR beta diversity per million T cells went down as age went up. This fall followed a roughly linear course with age.

This TCR came from a man aged 30 to 45 in good health. The sequencing input was blood. The chain combines TRBV20-1 with TRBJ2-3, with 10 nucleotides matching TRBD2. CDR3 region: CSARVSGGGILTDAQYF. The CDR3, as DNA: TGCAGTGCTAGAGTGAGCGGGGGGGGAATCCTCACAGATGCGCAGTATTTT.